The clone carrying this TCR beta chain showed up many times. Antigen: not known. The cDNA came from 5'RACE with 10-nucleotide random UMIs. MiXCR was run by TCRdb on the 5' RACE reads, yielding one entry per CDR3 protein. The sample lists approximately 100,000 distinct CDR3 sequences, 3.5% occurring once. The data are from a study of neurological immune-mediated disorders. CDR3 length: 12 amino acids. CDR1 DFQATT and CDR2 SNEGSKA come from the germline V gene (reference sequence). V gave up 3 bases and J gave up 0 bases, with 0 bases separating them. The study's findings and limits: A possible signature appeared as one related-CDR3 cluster, in which phylogenetic grouping placed the repertoires of 18 of 34 multiple sclerosis patients.

The specimen was PBMCs. The clonotype was recovered from a woman between 18 and 29 years old with multiple sclerosis. The J gene is TRBJ2-6, the V gene TRBV20-1, with D uncertain. The CDR3 DNA sequence: TGCAGTGCTAGCTCTGGGGCCAACGTCCTGACTTTC. As protein: CSASSGANVLTF.